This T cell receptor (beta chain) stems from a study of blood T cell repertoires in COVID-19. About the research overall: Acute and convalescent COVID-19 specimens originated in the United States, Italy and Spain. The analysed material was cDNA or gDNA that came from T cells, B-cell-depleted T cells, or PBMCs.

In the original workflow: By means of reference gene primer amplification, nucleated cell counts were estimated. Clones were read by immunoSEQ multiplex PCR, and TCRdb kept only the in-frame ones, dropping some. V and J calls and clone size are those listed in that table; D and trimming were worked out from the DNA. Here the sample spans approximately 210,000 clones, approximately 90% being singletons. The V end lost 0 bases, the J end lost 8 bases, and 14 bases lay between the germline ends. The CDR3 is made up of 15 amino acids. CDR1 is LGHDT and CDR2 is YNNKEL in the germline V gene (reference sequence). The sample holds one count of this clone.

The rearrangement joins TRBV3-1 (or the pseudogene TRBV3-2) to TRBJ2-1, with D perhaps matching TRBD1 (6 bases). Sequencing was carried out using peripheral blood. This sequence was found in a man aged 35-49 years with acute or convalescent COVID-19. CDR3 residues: CASSQEGSGADEQFF. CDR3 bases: TGTGCCAGCAGCCAAGAAGGGTCAGGGGCAGATGAGCAGTTCTTC.